These T cell receptor beta chains were read from a single sample in a study of cytomegalovirus exposure and HLA in healthy donors. Profiling relied on immunoSEQ multiplex PCR, and the TCRdb table lists in-frame clones only, not all of them. The sample holds fewer than 100,000 clones; around four fifths are singletons and the top ten take approximately 4%. Sample: PBMCs. These receptors were collected from a woman aged 40-49 years in good health and CMV-seropositive. The CDR3 runs from the conserved cysteine through the conserved F or W. D genes are given only for firm matches. Size tells how often a clone was seen (once, few, many) or the class of an expanded clone, and some rows leave it out.

abundance | d_gene | j_gene | v_gene | CDR3aa
- | - | TRBJ2-1 | TRBV7-9 | CASSPSRWPYNEQFF
- | - | TRBJ1-1 | TRBV1 | CTSSQDGPRDRGSEAFF
- | - | TRBJ2-5 | TRBV7-9 | CASSLGYDSHQETQYF
- | - | TRBJ2-7 | TRBV14 | CASSHTGYEQYF
few | TRBD2 | TRBJ2-2 | TRBV4-1 | CASSRSGILNTGELFF
- | TRBD1 | TRBJ1-2 | TRBV7-9 | CASSLLAGTGEKNYGYTF
- | TRBD2 | TRBJ2-3 | TRBV19 | CASSPSGRTDTQYF
- | - | TRBJ2-3 | TRBV9 | CASSALFGKGADTQYF
- | TRBD1 | TRBJ1-1 | TRBV6-1 | CASGSQGASTEAFF
- | - | TRBJ2-7 | TRBV7-6 | CASSPNSGVSYEQYF
- | - | TRBJ2-2 | TRBV15 | CATSRDLNTGELFF
- | - | TRBJ2-7 | TRBV4-2 | CASSQAGDYEQYF
- | TRBD1 | TRBJ2-2 | TRBV27 | CASRSGTGITGELFF
- | - | TRBJ2-1 | TRBV9 | CASSEDSSPSYNEQFF
- | TRBD1 | TRBJ1-1 | TRBV18 | CASSPPGTANTEAFF
- | TRBD2 | TRBJ2-3 | TRBV7-2 | CASRPGLAGLDTQYF
- | - | TRBJ1-1 | TRBV18 | CASSPRAWAEAFF
medium-sized | TRBD1 | TRBJ2-2 | TRBV11-1 | CASSLIGTGDTGELFF